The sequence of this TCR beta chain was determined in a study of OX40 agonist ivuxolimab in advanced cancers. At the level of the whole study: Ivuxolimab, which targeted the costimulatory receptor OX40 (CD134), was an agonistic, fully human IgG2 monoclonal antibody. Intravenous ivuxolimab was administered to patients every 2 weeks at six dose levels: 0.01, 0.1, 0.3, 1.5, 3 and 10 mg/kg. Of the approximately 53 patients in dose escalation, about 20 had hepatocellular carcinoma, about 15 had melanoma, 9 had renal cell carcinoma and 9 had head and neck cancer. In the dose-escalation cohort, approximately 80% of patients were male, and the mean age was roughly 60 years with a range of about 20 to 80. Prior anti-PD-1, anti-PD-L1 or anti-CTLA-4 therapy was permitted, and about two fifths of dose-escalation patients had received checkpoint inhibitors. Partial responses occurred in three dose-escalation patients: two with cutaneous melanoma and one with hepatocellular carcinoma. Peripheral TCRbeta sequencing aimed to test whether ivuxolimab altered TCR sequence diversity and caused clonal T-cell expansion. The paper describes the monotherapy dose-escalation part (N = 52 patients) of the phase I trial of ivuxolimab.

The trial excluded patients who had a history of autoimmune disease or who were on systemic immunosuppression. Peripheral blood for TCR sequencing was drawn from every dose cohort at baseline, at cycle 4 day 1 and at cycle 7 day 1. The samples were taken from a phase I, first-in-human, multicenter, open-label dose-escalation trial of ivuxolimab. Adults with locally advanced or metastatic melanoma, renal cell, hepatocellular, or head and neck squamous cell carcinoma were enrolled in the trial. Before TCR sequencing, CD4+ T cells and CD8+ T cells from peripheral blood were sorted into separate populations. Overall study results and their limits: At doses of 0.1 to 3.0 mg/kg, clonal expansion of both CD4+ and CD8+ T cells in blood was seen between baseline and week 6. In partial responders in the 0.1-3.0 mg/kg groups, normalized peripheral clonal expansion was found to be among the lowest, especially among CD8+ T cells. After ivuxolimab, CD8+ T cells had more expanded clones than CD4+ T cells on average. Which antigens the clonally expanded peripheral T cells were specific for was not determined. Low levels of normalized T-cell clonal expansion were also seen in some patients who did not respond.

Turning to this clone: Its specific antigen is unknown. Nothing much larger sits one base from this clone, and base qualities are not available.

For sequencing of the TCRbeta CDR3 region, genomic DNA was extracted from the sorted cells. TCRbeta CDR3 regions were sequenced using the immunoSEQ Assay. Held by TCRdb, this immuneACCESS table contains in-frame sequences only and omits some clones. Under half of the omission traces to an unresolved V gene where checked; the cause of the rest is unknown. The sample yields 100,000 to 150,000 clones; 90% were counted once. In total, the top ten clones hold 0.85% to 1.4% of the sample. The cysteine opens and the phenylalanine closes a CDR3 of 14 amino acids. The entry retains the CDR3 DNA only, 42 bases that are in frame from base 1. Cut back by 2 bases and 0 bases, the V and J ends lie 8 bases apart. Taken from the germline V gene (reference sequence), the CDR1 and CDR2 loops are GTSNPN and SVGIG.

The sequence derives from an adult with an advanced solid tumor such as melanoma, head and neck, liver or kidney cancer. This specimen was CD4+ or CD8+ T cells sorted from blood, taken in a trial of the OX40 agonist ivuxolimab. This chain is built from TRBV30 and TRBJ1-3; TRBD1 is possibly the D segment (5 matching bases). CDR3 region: CAWSMGDSGNTIYF. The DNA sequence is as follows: TGTGCCTGGAGTATGGGGGACTCTGGAAACACCATATATTTT.